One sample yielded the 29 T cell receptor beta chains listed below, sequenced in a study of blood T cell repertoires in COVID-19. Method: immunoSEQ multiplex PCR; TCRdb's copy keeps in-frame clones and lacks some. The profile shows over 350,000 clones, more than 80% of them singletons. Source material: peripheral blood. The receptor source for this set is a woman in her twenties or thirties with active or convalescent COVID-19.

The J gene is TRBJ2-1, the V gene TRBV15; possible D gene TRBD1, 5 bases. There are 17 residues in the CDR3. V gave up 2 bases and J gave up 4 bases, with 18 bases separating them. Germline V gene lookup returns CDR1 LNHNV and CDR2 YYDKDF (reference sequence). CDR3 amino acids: CATSRSPPQGKYNEQFF. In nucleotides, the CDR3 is TGTGCCACCAGCAGAAGCCCCCCCCAGGGCAAATACAATGAGCAGTTCTTC.

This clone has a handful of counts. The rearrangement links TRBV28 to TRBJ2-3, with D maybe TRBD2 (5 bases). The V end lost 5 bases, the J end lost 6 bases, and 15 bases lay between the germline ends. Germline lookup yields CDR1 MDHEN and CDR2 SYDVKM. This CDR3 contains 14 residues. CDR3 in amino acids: CASSPHRGRDTQYF. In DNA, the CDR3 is TGTGCCAGCAGTCCCCACCGAGGGCGTGATACGCAGTATTTT. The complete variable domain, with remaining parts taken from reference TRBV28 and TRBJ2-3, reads DVKVTQSSRYLVKRTGEKVFLECVQDMDHENMFWYRQDPGLGLRLIYFSYDVKMKEKGDIPEGYSVSREKKERFSLILESASTNQTSMYLCASSPHRGRDTQYFGPGTRLTVL.

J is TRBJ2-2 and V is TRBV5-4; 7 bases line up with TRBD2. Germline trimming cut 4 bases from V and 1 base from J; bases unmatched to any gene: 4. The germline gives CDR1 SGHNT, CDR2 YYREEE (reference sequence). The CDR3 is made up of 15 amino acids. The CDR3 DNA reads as TGTGCCAGCAGCCCCGGGACTAAGAACACCGGGGAGCTGTTTTTT. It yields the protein CASSPGTKNTGELFF.

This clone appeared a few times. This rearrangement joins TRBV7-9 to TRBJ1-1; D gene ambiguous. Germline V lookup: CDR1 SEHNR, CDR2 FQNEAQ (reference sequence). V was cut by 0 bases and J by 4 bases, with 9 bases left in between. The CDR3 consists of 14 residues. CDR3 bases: TGTGCCAGCAGCTTAGCGAGGTCTCGCACTGAAGCTTTCTTT. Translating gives CASSLARSRTEAFF.

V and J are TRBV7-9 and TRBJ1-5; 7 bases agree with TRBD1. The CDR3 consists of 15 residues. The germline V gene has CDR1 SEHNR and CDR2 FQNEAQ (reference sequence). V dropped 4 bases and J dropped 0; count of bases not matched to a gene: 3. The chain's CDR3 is CASSSGQTSNQPQHF. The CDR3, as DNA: TGTGCCAGCAGCTCGGGACAGACTAGCAATCAGCCCCAGCATTTT.

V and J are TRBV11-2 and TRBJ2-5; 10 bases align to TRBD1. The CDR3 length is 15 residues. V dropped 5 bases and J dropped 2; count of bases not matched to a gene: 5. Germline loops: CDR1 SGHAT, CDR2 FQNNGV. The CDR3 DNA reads TGTGCCAGCAGCAGCTGGGACAGGGGACAAGAGACCCAGTACTTC. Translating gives CASSSWDRGQETQYF. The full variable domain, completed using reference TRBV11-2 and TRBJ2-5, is EAGVAQSPRYKIIEKRQSVAFWCNPISGHATLYWYQQILGQGPKLLIQFQNNGVVDDSQLPKDRFSAERLKGVDSTLKIQPAKLEDSAVYLCASSSWDRGQETQYFGPGTRLLVL.

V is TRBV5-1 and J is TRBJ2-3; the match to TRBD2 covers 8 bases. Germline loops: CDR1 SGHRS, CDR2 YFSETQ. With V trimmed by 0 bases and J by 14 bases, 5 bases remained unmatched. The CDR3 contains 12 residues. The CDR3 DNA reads TGCGCCAGCAGCTTGGATAGCGGGGATGTGTATTTT. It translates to CASSLDSGDVYF.

CDR3 coding DNA: TGCGCCAGCAGCCAAGTTGGGGGCTTTGGCTACACCTTC. Amino acid sequence: CASSQVGGFGYTF. V is TRBV4-1 and J is TRBJ1-2, with a possible D match to TRBD1 (6 bases). The CDR3 is made up of 13 amino acids. Trimming removed 1 base from V and 7 bases from J, with 10 bases in between. CDR1 and CDR2 (germline): MGHRA, YSYEKL.

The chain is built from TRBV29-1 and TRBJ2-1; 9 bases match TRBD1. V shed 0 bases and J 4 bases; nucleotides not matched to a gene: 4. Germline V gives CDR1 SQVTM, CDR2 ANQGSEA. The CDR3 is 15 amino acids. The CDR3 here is CSVEEGQGLYNEQFF. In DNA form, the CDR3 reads TGCAGCGTTGAAGAGGGACAGGGACTTTACAATGAGCAGTTCTTC.

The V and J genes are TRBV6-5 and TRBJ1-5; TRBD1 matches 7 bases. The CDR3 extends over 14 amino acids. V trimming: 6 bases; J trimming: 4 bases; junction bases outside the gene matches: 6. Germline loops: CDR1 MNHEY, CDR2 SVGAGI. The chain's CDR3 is CASREGQLNQPQHF. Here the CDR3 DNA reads TGTGCCAGCAGGGAGGGACAGCTAAATCAGCCCCAGCATTTT.

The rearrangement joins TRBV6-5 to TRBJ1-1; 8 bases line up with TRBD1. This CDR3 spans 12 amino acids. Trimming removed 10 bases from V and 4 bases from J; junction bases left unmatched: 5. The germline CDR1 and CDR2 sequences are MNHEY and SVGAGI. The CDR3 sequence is CATGTGITEAFF. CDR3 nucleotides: TGTGCCACCGGGACAGGTATCACTGAAGCTTTCTTT.

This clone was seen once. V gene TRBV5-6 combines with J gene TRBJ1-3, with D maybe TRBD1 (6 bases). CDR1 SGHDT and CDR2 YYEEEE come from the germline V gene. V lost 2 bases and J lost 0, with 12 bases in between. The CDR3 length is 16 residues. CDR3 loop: CASSFESGASGNTIYF. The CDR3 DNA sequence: TGTGCCAGCAGCTTTGAATCAGGGGCCTCTGGAAACACCATATATTTT.

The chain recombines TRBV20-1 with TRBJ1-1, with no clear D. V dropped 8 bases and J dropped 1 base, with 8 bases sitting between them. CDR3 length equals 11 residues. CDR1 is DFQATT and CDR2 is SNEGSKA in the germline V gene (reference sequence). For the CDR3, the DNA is TGCAGTACTGTCTCGAACACTGAAGCTTTCTTT. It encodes CSTVSNTEAFF.

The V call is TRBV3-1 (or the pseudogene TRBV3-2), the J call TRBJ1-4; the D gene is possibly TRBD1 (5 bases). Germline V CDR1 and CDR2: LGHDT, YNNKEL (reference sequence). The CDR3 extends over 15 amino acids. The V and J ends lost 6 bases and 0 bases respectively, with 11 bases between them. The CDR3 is CASRRTIATNEKLFF. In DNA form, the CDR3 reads TGTGCCAGCAGGAGGACAATTGCAACTAATGAAAAACTGTTTTTT.

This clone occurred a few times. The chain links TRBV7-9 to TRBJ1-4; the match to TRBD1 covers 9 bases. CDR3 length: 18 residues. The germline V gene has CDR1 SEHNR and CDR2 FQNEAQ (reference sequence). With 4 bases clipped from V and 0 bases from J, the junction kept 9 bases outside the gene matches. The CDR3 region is CASSSTGTGTSTNEKLFF. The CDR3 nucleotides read TGTGCCAGCAGCTCAACGGGGACAGGGACCTCAACTAATGAAAAACTGTTTTTT.

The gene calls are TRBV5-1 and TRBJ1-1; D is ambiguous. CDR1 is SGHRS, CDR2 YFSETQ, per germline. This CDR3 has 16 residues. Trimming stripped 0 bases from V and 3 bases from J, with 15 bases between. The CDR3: CASSLASPGGDTEAFF. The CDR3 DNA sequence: TGCGCCAGCAGCTTGGCTTCCCCAGGAGGCGACACTGAAGCTTTCTTT.

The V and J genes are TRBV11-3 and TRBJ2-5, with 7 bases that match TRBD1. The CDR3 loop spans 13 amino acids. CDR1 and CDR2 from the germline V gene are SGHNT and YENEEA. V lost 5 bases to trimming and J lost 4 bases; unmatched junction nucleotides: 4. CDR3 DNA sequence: TGTGCCAGCAGCGCAACAGGGGTAGAGACCCAGTACTTC. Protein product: CASSATGVETQYF.

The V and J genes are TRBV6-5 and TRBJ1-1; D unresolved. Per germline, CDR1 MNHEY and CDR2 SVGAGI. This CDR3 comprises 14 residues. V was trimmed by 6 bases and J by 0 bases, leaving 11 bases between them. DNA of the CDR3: TGTGCCAGCAGATATGGCCGTTTGAACACTGAAGCTTTCTTT. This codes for CASRYGRLNTEAFF.

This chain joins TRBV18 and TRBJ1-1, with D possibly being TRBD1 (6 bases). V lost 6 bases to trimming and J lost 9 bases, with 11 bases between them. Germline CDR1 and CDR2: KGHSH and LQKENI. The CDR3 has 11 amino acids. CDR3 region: CASSGGDKAFF. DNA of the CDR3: TGTGCCAGCTCCGGGGGGGACAAAGCTTTCTTT.

CDR3 sequence: CASSIDPQQASLYGYTF. The CDR3 DNA follows: TGTGCCAGTAGTATAGATCCCCAACAGGCGTCCCTCTATGGCTACACCTTC. J is TRBJ1-2 and V is TRBV19, with D perhaps TRBD1 (5 bases). Trimming took off 0 bases at V and 4 bases at J, with 18 bases between the two ends. This CDR3 has 17 amino acids. Germline CDR1 is LNHDA and CDR2 is SQIVND (reference sequence).

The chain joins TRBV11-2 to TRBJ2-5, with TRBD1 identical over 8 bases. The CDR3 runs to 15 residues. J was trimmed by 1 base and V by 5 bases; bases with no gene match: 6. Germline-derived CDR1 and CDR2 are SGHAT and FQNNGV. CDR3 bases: TGTGCCAGCAGCCTAATTACAGGGGGCCAAGAGACCCAGTACTTC. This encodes CASSLITGGQETQYF.

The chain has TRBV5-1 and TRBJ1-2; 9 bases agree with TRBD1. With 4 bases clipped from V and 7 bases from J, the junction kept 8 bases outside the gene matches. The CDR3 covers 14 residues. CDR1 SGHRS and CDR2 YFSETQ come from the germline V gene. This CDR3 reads CASSPDRGSGGYTF. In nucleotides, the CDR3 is TGCGCCAGCAGCCCCGACAGGGGGTCGGGTGGCTACACCTTC. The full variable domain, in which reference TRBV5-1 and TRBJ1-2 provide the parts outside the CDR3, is KAGVTQTPRYLIKTRGQQVTLSCSPISGHRSVSWYQQTPGQGLQFLFEYFSETQRNKGNFPGRFSGRQFSNSRSEMNVSTLELGDSALYLCASSPDRGSGGYTFGSGTRLTVV.

In nucleotides, the CDR3 is TGTGCCAGCAGCTTCAGGGTCACTGAAGCTTTCTTT. Translating it yields CASSFRVTEAFF. The chain joins TRBV11-2 to TRBJ1-1, with a weak D call TRBD1 (5 bases). Trimming stripped 3 bases from V and 4 bases from J, with 6 bases between. This CDR3 has 12 amino acids. Looked up from germline, CDR1 is SGHAT and CDR2 is FQNNGV.

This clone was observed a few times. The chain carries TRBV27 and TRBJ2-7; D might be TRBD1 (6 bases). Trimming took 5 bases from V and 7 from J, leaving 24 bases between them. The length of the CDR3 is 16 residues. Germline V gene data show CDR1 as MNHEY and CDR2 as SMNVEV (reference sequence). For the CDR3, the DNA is TGTGCCAGCAGTACCCTCCGGGACAATCCCTCTGGAGAGCAGTACTTC. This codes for CASSTLRDNPSGEQYF.

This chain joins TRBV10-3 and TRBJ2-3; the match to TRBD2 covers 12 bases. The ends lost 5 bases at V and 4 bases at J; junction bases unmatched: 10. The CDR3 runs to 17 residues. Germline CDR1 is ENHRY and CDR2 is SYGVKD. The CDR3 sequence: CAISSNLAGGAPDTQYF. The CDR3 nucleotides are TGTGCCATCAGTAGCAACCTAGCGGGGGGGGCCCCAGATACGCAGTATTTT.

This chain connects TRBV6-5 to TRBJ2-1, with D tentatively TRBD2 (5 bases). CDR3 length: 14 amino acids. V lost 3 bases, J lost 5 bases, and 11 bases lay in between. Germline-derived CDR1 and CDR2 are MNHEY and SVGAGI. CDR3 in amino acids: CASSYTSSNNEQFF. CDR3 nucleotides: TGTGCCAGCAGTTATACTAGTTCCAACAATGAGCAGTTCTTC.

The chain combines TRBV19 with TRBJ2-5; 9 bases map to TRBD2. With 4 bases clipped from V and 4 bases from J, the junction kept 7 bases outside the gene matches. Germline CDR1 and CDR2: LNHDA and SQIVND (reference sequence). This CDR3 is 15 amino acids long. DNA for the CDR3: TGTGCCAGTAGTACTGATAGCGGGAGAACAGAGACCCAGTACTTC. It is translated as CASSTDSGRTETQYF.

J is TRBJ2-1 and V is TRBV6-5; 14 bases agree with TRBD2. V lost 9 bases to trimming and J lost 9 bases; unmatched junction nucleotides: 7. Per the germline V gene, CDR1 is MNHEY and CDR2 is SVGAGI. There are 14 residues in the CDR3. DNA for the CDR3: TGTGCCAGTAAACCGGGACTAGCGGGAGTTGAGCAGTTCTTC. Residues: CASKPGLAGVEQFF.

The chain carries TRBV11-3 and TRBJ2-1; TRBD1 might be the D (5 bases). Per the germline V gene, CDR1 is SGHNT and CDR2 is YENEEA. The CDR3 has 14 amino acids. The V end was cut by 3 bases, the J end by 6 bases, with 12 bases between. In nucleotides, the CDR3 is TGTGCCAGCAGCTTCTCAGGGCCCCCCAATGAGCAGTTCTTC. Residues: CASSFSGPPNEQFF.